These 31 T cell receptor beta chains were all obtained from the same sample, sequenced in a study of blood T cell repertoires in COVID-19. TCRdb keeps only in-frame clones here, not all; method: immunoSEQ multiplex PCR. The sample shows around 92,000 clones, more than 70% of them seen only once. Sequencing input: peripheral blood. Source of these receptors: a human donor in a cohort sampled during active COVID-19.

This clone was seen only once. The chain combines TRBV5-4 with TRBJ1-6; tentative D call: TRBD1 (5 bases). Trimming stripped 4 bases from V and 7 bases from J, with 15 bases between. Looked up from germline, CDR1 is SGHNT and CDR2 is YYREEE (reference sequence). The length of the CDR3 is 15 residues. The CDR3 DNA sequence: TGTGCCAGCAGCGTAACGGGACTCGAGAATTCACCCCTCCACTTT. This encodes CASSVTGLENSPLHF.

The chain links TRBV7-3 to TRBJ2-7; 9 bases fit TRBD1. Germline values: CDR1 SGHTA, CDR2 FQGTGA. With V trimmed by 2 bases and J by 5 bases, 4 bases remained unmatched. The CDR3 runs to 14 residues. CDR3 nucleotides: TGTGCCAGCAGCTTAGGGGGACAGGGAGACGAGCAGTACTTC. It encodes CASSLGGQGDEQYF.

This CDR3 reads CASSRVAGGIQETQYF. CDR3 DNA: TGTGCCAGCAGTCGGGTAGCGGGGGGAATCCAAGAGACCCAGTACTTC. The chain couples TRBV6-6 to TRBJ2-5, with 10 bases aligning to TRBD2. The CDR3 loop spans 16 amino acids. In germline, CDR1 is MNHNY, CDR2 SVGAGI (reference sequence). The V gene end was trimmed by 5 bases and the J gene end by 1 base; junction bases not matched to a gene: 7.

The rearrangement links TRBV19 to TRBJ2-3; a weak D match, TRBD2 (6 bases). Deletions cut 6 bases from V and 1 base from J, with 20 bases between. The CDR3 runs to 17 residues. Germline values: CDR1 LNHDA, CDR2 SQIVND (reference sequence). CDR3 protein: CASSTVWGGIGTDTQYF. CDR3 nucleotides: TGTGCCAGTAGCACCGTTTGGGGCGGGATAGGCACAGATACGCAGTATTTT.

The V and J genes are TRBV2 and TRBJ2-5, with 11 bases fitting TRBD2. The CDR3 has 14 amino acids. Germline V CDR1 and CDR2: SNHLY, FYNNEI. V gave up 4 bases and J gave up 2 bases; unmatched junction bases: 0. The DNA of the CDR3 is TGTGCCAGCAGTGCTAGCGGGGGGCAAGAGACCCAGTACTTC. Protein sequence: CASSASGGQETQYF. Full variable domain (remainder filled in from reference TRBV2 and TRBJ2-5): EPEVTQTPSHQVTQMGQEVILRCVPISNHLYFYWYRQILGQKVEFLVSFYNNEISEKSEIFDDQFSVERPDGSNFTLKIRSTKLEDSAMYFCASSASGGQETQYFGPGTRLLVL.

This chain uses TRBV3-1 (or the pseudogene TRBV3-2) with TRBJ1-2, with D unresolved. Germline V lookup: CDR1 LGHDT, CDR2 YNNKEL (reference sequence). The CDR3 is 15 amino acids. Deletions cut 4 bases from V and 8 bases from J, with 20 bases between. CDR3 nucleotide sequence: TGTGCCAGCAGCCCCTACAGCGACTGGACTGACGGCTACACCTTC. The encoded protein is CASSPYSDWTDGYTF.

J is TRBJ1-6 and V is TRBV9; TRBD1 is a possible D gene (5 bases). The V end lost 3 bases, the J end lost 10 bases, and 17 bases lay between the germline ends. CDR1 and CDR2 from the germline V gene are SGDLS and YYNGEE. This CDR3 has 15 residues. CDR3 sequence: CASSARAGEGSPLHF. CDR3 nucleotides: TGTGCCAGCAGCGCGAGAGCGGGGGAAGGATCACCCCTCCACTTT. The variable domain in full, completed from reference TRBV9 and TRBJ1-6, reads DSGVTQTPKHLITATGQRVTLRCSPRSGDLSVYWYQQSLDQGLQFLIQYYNGEERAKGNILERFSAQQFPDLHSELNLSSLELGDSALYFCASSARAGEGSPLHFGNGTRLTVT.

This clone was detected only a few times. V gene TRBV9 combines with J gene TRBJ1-6, with D possibly TRBD1 on 5 matching bases. The CDR3 has 13 amino acids. Germline V gene sequence: CDR1 SGDLS, CDR2 YYNGEE. Trimming stripped 2 bases from V and 8 bases from J, with 8 bases between. CDR3 in DNA: TGTGCCAGCAGCGTTGGGGGGGATTCACCCCTCCACTTT. Its protein product is CASSVGGDSPLHF.

CDR3 in amino acids: CASSLAGAGGTYEQYF. In DNA form, the CDR3 reads TGTGCCAGCAGCTTAGCTGGGGCGGGGGGCACCTACGAGCAGTACTTC. This chain uses TRBV7-9 with TRBJ2-7, with TRBD2 identical over 8 bases. The CDR3 is 16 residues long. Germline lookup yields CDR1 SEHNR and CDR2 FQNEAQ (reference sequence). The V gene end was trimmed by 0 bases and the J gene end by 2 bases; junction bases not matched to a gene: 6.

The rearrangement uses TRBV4-2 and TRBJ2-7; D remains ambiguous. This CDR3 contains 15 residues. V was cut by 0 bases and J by 2 bases, with 11 bases left in between. The V gene's germline CDR1 is LGHNA and CDR2 YNFKEQ. CDR3 protein: CASSQDRVRTYEQYF. DNA for the CDR3: TGTGCCAGCAGCCAAGACCGGGTCCGTACCTACGAGCAGTACTTC.

This clone appeared once. The CDR3 is CASTGGQGGTDTQYF. The DNA for the CDR3 is TGTGCCAGCACCGGGGGACAGGGAGGCACAGATACGCAGTATTTT. The chain combines TRBV28 with TRBJ2-3; 9 bases are shared with TRBD1. This CDR3 comprises 15 residues. V shed 7 bases, J shed 1 base, and the junction held 6 bases outside the gene matches. CDR1 and CDR2 (germline): MDHEN, SYDVKM.

The chain has TRBV12-3 or TRBV12-4 and TRBJ1-5; D remains unclear. This CDR3 is built from 13 residues. Trimming took 4 bases from V and 11 from J, leaving 15 bases between them. CDR3 sequence reads: CASSSTGSLTQHF. The CDR3 DNA reads as TGTGCCAGCAGTTCTACCGGGTCTTTGACCCAGCATTTT.

The chain joins TRBV9 to TRBJ1-6; TRBD1 matches 8 bases. Per the germline V gene, CDR1 is SGDLS and CDR2 is YYNGEE. The V segment lost 5 bases and the J segment 6 bases; nucleotides outside the gene matches: 1. This CDR3 contains 13 residues. The DNA for the CDR3 is TGTGCCAGCAGTGGACAGGGTAATTCACCCCTCCACTTT. Translation gives CASSGQGNSPLHF.

The CDR3 bases are TGTGCCAGTAACCAAAATAGCGGGAGCTCCTACGAGCAGTACTTC. This gives the protein CASNQNSGSSYEQYF. This rearrangement joins TRBV6-5 to TRBJ2-7; 9 bases are a match to TRBD2. The CDR3 length is 15 residues. J gave up 0 bases and V 9 bases, and 9 bases lay outside the gene matches. In germline, CDR1 is MNHEY, CDR2 SVGAGI.

The genes are TRBV9 and TRBJ2-5; D is possibly TRBD1 (5 bases). V lost 6 bases, J lost 3 bases, and 9 bases lay in between. The CDR3 length is 12 residues. CDR1 SGDLS and CDR2 YYNGEE come from the germline V gene. CDR3 coding DNA: TGTGCCAGCAAGGGCAGGGAAGAGACCCAGTACTTC. It yields the protein CASKGREETQYF.

This chain joins TRBV24-1 and TRBJ2-7; tentative D call: TRBD2 (6 bases). Germline V gene data show CDR1 as KGHDR and CDR2 as SFDVKD. V was cut by 1 base and J by 3 bases, with 15 bases left in between. This CDR3 has 16 residues. CDR3 sequence reads: CATSDLGGVYIYEQYF. The CDR3 region has the DNA TGTGCCACCAGTGATTTAGGAGGGGTCTACATCTACGAGCAGTACTTC.

The rearrangement links TRBV3-1 (or the pseudogene TRBV3-2) to TRBJ2-7; 7 bases fit TRBD2. The V and J ends lost 8 bases and 7 bases, in that order; junction bases with no gene match: 14. The CDR3 runs to 14 residues. CDR1 LGHDT and CDR2 YNNKEL come from the germline V gene (reference sequence). The CDR3 reads CASSSLAADGEQYF. The DNA for the CDR3 is TGTGCCAGCTCCTCTCTAGCGGCCGATGGGGAGCAGTACTTC.

The chain employs TRBV11-2 and TRBJ2-2; D possibly corresponds to TRBD1 (5 bases). CDR3 length: 15 residues. Per germline, CDR1 SGHAT and CDR2 FQNNGV. V was clipped by 4 bases and J by 0 bases, with 9 bases between them. The CDR3 DNA reads TGTGCCAGCAGCTGGGGCAGATCGAACACCGGGGAGCTGTTTTTT. Protein sequence: CASSWGRSNTGELFF.

This rearrangement joins TRBV28 to TRBJ2-1; 9 positions agree with TRBD2. The CDR3 sequence is 16 residues long. V lost 5 bases to trimming and J lost 5 bases; unmatched junction nucleotides: 10. Germline V lookup: CDR1 MDHEN, CDR2 SYDVKM. In DNA, the CDR3 is TGTGCCAGCAGTACGACCGGGACTAGCCCTCACAATGAGCAGTTCTTC. Amino acids: CASSTTGTSPHNEQFF.

This chain joins TRBV6-5 and TRBJ1-5; unclear D gene. This CDR3 contains 14 residues. The germline V gene has CDR1 MNHEY and CDR2 SVGAGI. V lost 7 bases and J 5 bases, leaving 15 bases between the germline ends. The CDR3 region is CASISSTLDQPQHF. CDR3 bases: TGTGCCAGCATTTCCTCGACACTTGATCAGCCCCAGCATTTT.

This sequence joins TRBV19 and TRBJ1-5; D perhaps matches TRBD1 (5 bases). The CDR3 runs 15 residues. Germline CDR1 is LNHDA and CDR2 is SQIVND (reference sequence). V lost 5 bases, J lost 1 base, and 12 bases lay in between. The CDR3 DNA reads TGTGCCAGTAGTCTCCAGGGATGGAGCAATCAGCCCCAGCATTTT. It specifies CASSLQGWSNQPQHF. The full variable domain, with the rest looked up from reference TRBV19 and TRBJ1-5, is DGGITQSPKYLFRKEGQNVTLSCEQNLNHDAMYWYRQDPGQGLRLIYYSQIVNDFQKGDIAEGYSVSREKKESFPLTVTSAQKNPTAFYLCASSLQGWSNQPQHFGDGTRLSIL.

The chain uses TRBV4-3 and TRBJ2-2, with 13 positions matching TRBD2. The J segment lost 4 bases and the V segment lost 1 base, leaving 12 bases of the junction unmatched. The CDR3 is made up of 20 amino acids. The germline CDR1 and CDR2 sequences are LGHNA and YSLEER. CDR3 in amino acids: CASSQAGTSGAVVGTGELFF. DNA for the CDR3: TGCGCCAGCAGCCAAGCAGGGACTAGCGGGGCAGTGGTAGGCACCGGGGAGCTGTTTTTT.

The rearrangement links TRBV6-5 to TRBJ2-2, with 9 bases lining up with TRBD1. The CDR3 is 15 amino acids. The V segment lost 6 bases and the J segment 4 bases; nucleotides outside the gene matches: 6. CDR1 is MNHEY and CDR2 is SVGAGI in the germline V gene. The CDR3 DNA reads as TGTGCCAGCAGCCGGGACAGGGCGAGCACCGGGGAGCTGTTTTTT. Protein: CASSRDRASTGELFF.

CDR3: CASSFRQSYEQYF. As DNA, the CDR3 is TGTGCCAGCAGCTTCCGACAGAGCTACGAGCAGTACTTC. This chain uses TRBV7-2 with TRBJ2-7, with a possible D match to TRBD1 (5 bases). Trimming removed 3 bases at V and 3 bases at J, with 9 bases between. The CDR3 length is 13 residues. The germline CDR1 and CDR2 sequences are SGHTA and FQGNSA.

The chain recombines TRBV28 with TRBJ1-2; D is unresolved. CDR1 and CDR2 (germline): MDHEN, SYDVKM. V gave up 4 bases and J gave up 3 bases, with 15 bases separating them. CDR3 size: 15 residues. The CDR3 is CASSSHSEGDYGYTF. The CDR3 DNA is TGTGCCAGCAGTTCTCACTCAGAGGGCGACTATGGCTACACCTTC.

The chain joins TRBV12-3 or TRBV12-4 to TRBJ2-5; D is possibly TRBD1 (6 bases). Trimming took off 4 bases at V and 5 bases at J, with 11 bases between the two ends. This CDR3 has 13 amino acids. The chain's CDR3 is CASSWGQGETQYF. The CDR3 DNA follows: TGTGCCAGCAGTTGGGGCCAGGGGGAGACCCAGTACTTC.

The genes are TRBV19 and TRBJ2-3, with D possibly being TRBD1 (5 bases). The CDR3 runs to 12 residues. V was pared by 5 bases and J by 4 bases, with 7 bases between. From germline, CDR1 is LNHDA and CDR2 SQIVND (reference sequence). The CDR3 sequence is CASSQGSDTQYF. Written as DNA, the CDR3 is TGTGCCAGTAGTCAGGGTTCAGATACGCAGTATTTT.

This clone was seen only once. The rearrangement uses TRBV4-3 and TRBJ2-7; D gene unclear. This CDR3 is 16 amino acids long. Between the trimmed V and J ends, which lost 1 base and 2 bases, there was a span of 15 bases. Germline lookup yields CDR1 LGHNA and CDR2 YSLEER. The CDR3 bases are TGCGCCAGCAGCCAAGTTTCGGGTACCAGCACCTACGAGCAGTACTTC. Encoded protein: CASSQVSGTSTYEQYF.

J is TRBJ2-5 and V is TRBV11-2, with TRBD1 identical over 12 bases. V trimming: 5 bases; J trimming: 5 bases; junction bases outside the gene matches: 12. The CDR3 covers 17 residues. Germline loops: CDR1 SGHAT, CDR2 FQNNGV. DNA of the CDR3: TGTGCCAGCAGCCTTAATCCGGGACAGGGGGCTTCGGAGACCCAGTACTTC. It codes for CASSLNPGQGASETQYF. Full variable domain (outside the CDR3, taken from reference TRBV11-2 and TRBJ2-5): EAGVAQSPRYKIIEKRQSVAFWCNPISGHATLYWYQQILGQGPKLLIQFQNNGVVDDSQLPKDRFSAERLKGVDSTLKIQPAKLEDSAVYLCASSLNPGQGASETQYFGPGTRLLVL.

The genes are TRBV10-3 and TRBJ2-3; 11 bases line up with TRBD1. The CDR3 length is 16 residues. V was clipped by 8 bases and J by 10 bases; unmatched bases: 17. From germline, CDR1 is ENHRY and CDR2 SYGVKD. The CDR3 DNA sequence: TGTGCCATCTTGCCGGGACAGGGGGTACCCCTCGCTCCGCAGTATTTT. Its protein is CAILPGQGVPLAPQYF.

V and J are TRBV28 and TRBJ2-3; perhaps TRBD2 as D (5 bases). The CDR3 runs to 14 residues. Germline-derived CDR1 and CDR2 are MDHEN and SYDVKM. The V gene lost 4 bases and the J gene lost 0 bases, with 8 bases spanning the gap. The CDR3 DNA sequence: TGTGCCAGCAGTTCCTGGACTAGCACAGATACGCAGTATTTT. It codes for CASSSWTSTDTQYF.